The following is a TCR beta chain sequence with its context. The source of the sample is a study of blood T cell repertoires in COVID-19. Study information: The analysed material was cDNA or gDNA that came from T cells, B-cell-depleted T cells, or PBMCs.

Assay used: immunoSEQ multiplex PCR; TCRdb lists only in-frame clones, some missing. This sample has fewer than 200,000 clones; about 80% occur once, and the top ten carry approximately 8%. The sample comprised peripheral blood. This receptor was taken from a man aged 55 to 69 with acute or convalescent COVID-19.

In nucleotides, the CDR3 is TGTGCTAGTGTCCCAGGGGGAGCAGATACGCAGTATTTT. Protein sequence: CASVPGGADTQYF. This sequence joins TRBV12-5 and TRBJ2-3, with 7 bases identical to TRBD1. The CDR3 consists of 13 residues. V gave up 7 bases and J gave up 4 bases; unmatched junction bases: 5. Per the germline V gene, CDR1 is LGHNT and CDR2 is FRNRAP. Based on the CDR3 plus reference TRBV12-5 and TRBJ2-3, the full variable domain is DARVTQTPRHKVTEMGQEVTMRCQPILGHNTVFWYRQTMMQGLELLAYFRNRAPLDDSGMPKDRFSAEMPDATLATLKIQPSEPRDSAVYFCASVPGGADTQYFGPGTRLTVL.